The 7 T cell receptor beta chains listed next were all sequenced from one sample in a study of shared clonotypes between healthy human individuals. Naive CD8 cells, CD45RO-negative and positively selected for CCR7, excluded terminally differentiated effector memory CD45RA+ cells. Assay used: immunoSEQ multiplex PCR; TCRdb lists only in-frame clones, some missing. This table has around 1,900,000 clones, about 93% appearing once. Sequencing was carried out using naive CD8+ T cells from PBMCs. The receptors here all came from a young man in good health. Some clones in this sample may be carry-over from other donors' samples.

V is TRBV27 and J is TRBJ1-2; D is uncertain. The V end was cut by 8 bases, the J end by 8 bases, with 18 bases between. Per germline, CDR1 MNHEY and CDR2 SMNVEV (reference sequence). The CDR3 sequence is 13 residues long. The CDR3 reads CASGPGNIRGYTF. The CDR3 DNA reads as TGTGCCAGCGGTCCGGGGAACATCCGGGGCTACACCTTC.

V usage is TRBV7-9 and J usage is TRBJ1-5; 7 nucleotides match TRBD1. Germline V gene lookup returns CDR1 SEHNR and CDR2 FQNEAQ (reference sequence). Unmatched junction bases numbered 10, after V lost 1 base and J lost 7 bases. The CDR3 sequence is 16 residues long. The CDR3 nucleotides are TGTGCCAGCAGCTTAGTACTCACAGGGGTGGAACAGCCCCAGCATTTT. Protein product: CASSLVLTGVEQPQHF.

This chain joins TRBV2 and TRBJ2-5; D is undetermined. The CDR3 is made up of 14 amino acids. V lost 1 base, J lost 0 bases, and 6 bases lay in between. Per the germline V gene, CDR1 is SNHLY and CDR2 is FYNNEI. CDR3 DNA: TGTGCCAGCAGTGAAGTGAGGAACCAAGAGACCCAGTACTTC. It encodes CASSEVRNQETQYF.

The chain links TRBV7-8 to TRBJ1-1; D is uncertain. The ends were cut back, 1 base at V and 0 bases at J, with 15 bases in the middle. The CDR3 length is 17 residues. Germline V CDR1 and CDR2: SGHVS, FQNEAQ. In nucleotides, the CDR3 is TGTGCCAGCAGCTTAGTCTCGCCAGCCGATCTGAACACTGAAGCTTTCTTT. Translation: CASSLVSPADLNTEAFF.

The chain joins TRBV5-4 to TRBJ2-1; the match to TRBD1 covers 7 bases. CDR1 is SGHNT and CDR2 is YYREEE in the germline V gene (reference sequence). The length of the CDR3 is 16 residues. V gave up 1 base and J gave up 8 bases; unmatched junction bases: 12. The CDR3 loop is CASSLFDRANGDEQFF. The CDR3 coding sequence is TGTGCCAGCAGCTTGTTCGACAGGGCAAACGGGGATGAGCAGTTCTTC.

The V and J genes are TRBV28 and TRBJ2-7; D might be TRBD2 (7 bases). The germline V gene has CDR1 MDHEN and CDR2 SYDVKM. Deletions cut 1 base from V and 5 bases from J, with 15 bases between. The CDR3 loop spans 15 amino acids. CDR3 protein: CASSLYREGRDEQYF. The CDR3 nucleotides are TGTGCCAGCAGTTTATACAGGGAGGGCCGTGACGAGCAGTACTTC.

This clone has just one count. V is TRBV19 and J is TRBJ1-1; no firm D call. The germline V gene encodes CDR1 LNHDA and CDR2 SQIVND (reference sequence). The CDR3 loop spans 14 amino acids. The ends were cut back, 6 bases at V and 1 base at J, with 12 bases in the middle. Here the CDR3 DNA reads TGTGCCAGTAGGACCTTCGACCCGAACACTGAAGCTTTCTTT. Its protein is CASRTFDPNTEAFF.